This T cell receptor (beta chain) was obtained from a study of long-term antiretroviral therapy in people with HIV. Notes on the study in general: Pre-ART expanded TRB clones stayed dominant throughout, though often decreasing after ART. Narrower CDR3 length ranges marked HIV repertoires relative to controls.

Survey level was the resolution at which the v3.0 immunoSEQ assay ran. Sequenced by immunoSEQ multiplex PCR; TCRdb stores in-frame clones only, minus some. This repertoire shows fewer than 35,000 clones, 60% to 85% found once; its top ten account for 7.1%. The germline gives CDR1 ENHRY, CDR2 SYGVKD. This CDR3 has 13 residues. V lost 3 bases to trimming and J lost 0 bases, with 5 bases between them. This clone has more than one count but fewer than ten. The antigen is undetermined. Sample: unsorted PBMCs, taken 2 years after starting antiretroviral therapy. The source is a woman between 45 and 60 years old with HIV. The chain carries TRBV10-3 and TRBJ1-2; D not resolved. This CDR3 reads CAISDAPNYGYTF. CDR3 DNA: TGTGCCATCAGTGACGCCCCTAACTATGGCTACACCTTC.